A selection of T cell receptor beta chains follows, all from one sample in a study of cytomegalovirus exposure and HLA in healthy donors. TCRdb's copy holds only in-frame clones and misses some; the assay was immunoSEQ multiplex PCR. The table includes fewer than 200,000 clones, 80% detected once. Specimen: PBMCs. All receptors derive from a woman between 45 and 60 years old in good health and CMV-seronegative. The CDR3 runs from the conserved cysteine through the conserved F or W. Each record gives: CDR3 length, J gene, V gene, clone size, D gene, CDR3 protein, CDR3 DNA. D genes are given only for firm matches. Some rows have no size entry. The others give once, few or many, or a class for an expanded clone.

>13|TRBJ2-2|TRBV28|NA|NA
CASSLSFSGELFF
TGTGCCAGCAGTTTATCGTTTTCCGGGGAGCTGTTTTTT
>15|TRBJ1-5|TRBV2|NA|TRBD1
CASSQRQGAVQPQHF
TGTGCCAGCAGTCAAAGACAGGGGGCGGTTCAGCCCCAGCATTTT
>16|TRBJ2-7|TRBV15|NA|TRBD1
CATSRGMTGIPYEQYF
TGTGCCACCAGCAGGGGGATGACAGGGATCCCCTACGAGCAGTACTTC
>16|TRBJ2-1|TRBV7-6|NA|NA
CASSRERGQGYNEQFF
TGTGCCAGCAGCCGGGAGCGGGGCCAGGGGTACAATGAGCAGTTCTTC
>13|TRBJ1-2|TRBV11-2|few|TRBD1
CASSRDRTHGYTF
TGTGCCAGCAGCCGGGACAGAACTCATGGCTACACCTTC
>12|TRBJ1-2|TRBV27|NA|TRBD1
CATLGQGVGYTF
TGTGCCACCTTGGGACAGGGCGTTGGCTACACCTTC
>12|TRBJ2-7|TRBV5-6|NA|NA
CASSSSRYEQYF
TGTGCCAGCAGCTCCTCTCGCTACGAGCAGTACTTC
>14|TRBJ1-2|TRBV19|NA|NA
CASSIHRDDYGYTF
TGTGCCAGTAGCATTCACAGGGACGACTATGGCTACACCTTC
>14|TRBJ2-7|TRBV6-1|NA|TRBD1
CASRGTGISYEQYF
TGTGCCAGCAGAGGGACAGGGATCTCCTACGAGCAGTACTTC
>13|TRBJ1-5|TRBV30|NA|NA
CAWTVGLEQPQHF
TGTGCCTGGACGGTTGGGTTGGAGCAGCCCCAGCATTTT
>13|TRBJ2-5|TRBV7-3|NA|NA
CASSLTGVETQYF
TGTGCCAGCAGCTTAACGGGCGTTGAGACCCAGTACTTC
>16|TRBJ2-2|TRBV5-4|NA|NA
CASSLASRVNTGELFF
TGTGCCAGCAGCTTGGCATCCAGGGTTAACACCGGGGAGCTGTTTTTT
>15|TRBJ1-2|TRBV4-1|NA|NA
CASSPSLDRIYGYTF
TGCGCCAGCAGCCCTAGCCTCGACAGGATCTATGGCTACACCTTC
>17|TRBJ2-1|TRBV28|NA|TRBD1
CASSLAGGQSSYNEQFF
TGTGCCAGCAGTTTGGCAGGGGGTCAGAGCTCCTACAATGAGCAGTTCTTC
>14|TRBJ2-5|TRBV6-1|NA|TRBD1
CASSETGGSGTQYF
TGTGCCAGCAGTGAAACAGGGGGCTCGGGGACCCAGTACTTC
>15|TRBJ1-2|TRBV6-4|NA|NA
CASSEYGGAGYGYTF
TGTGCCAGCAGTGAATACGGAGGGGCTGGCTATGGCTACACCTTC
>16|TRBJ1-2|TRBV18|NA|NA
CASSPAVTGEFYGYTF
TGTGCCAGCTCACCAGCAGTGACGGGGGAGTTCTATGGCTACACCTTC
>15|TRBJ2-2|TRBV4-3|NA|NA
CASSQEVRAAGELFF
TGCGCCAGCAGCCAAGAGGTGAGGGCGGCCGGGGAGCTGTTTTTT
>19|TRBJ1-4|TRBV9|NA|NA
CASSVSRTDSSFSNEKLFF
TGTGCCAGCAGCGTATCCAGAACAGACAGCTCATTTAGCAATGAAAAACTGTTTTTT
>14|TRBJ1-1|TRBV6-5|NA|NA
CASSPPQGNTEAFF
TGTGCCAGCAGTCCGCCACAGGGGAACACTGAAGCTTTCTTT
>14|TRBJ2-7|TRBV6-5|NA|NA
CASRGQDYSYEQYF
TGTGCCAGCAGGGGACAAGACTACTCCTACGAGCAGTACTTC
>16|TRBJ2-1|TRBV28|NA|TRBD2
CASTGTSGASYNEQFF
TGTGCCAGCACTGGGACTAGCGGAGCCTCCTACAATGAGCAGTTCTTC
>11|TRBJ2-1|TRBV20-1|NA|NA
CSAPLRGRKFF
TGCAGTGCTCCCCTCCGGGGAAGGAAGTTCTTC
>13|TRBJ2-7|TRBV4-3|NA|TRBD1
CASSQETGHGQYF
TGCGCCAGCAGCCAAGAGACAGGGCATGGGCAGTACTTC
>13|TRBJ1-2|TRBV27|NA|NA
CASSPEGAYGYTF
TGTGCCAGCAGTCCTGAGGGAGCGTATGGCTACACCTTC
>14|TRBJ1-1|TRBV6-6|NA|NA
CASGRRGRDTEAFF
TGTGCCAGCGGAAGGCGGGGGCGGGACACTGAAGCTTTCTTT
>13|TRBJ2-7|TRBV7-9|once|NA
CASRDSGSYEQYF
TGTGCCAGCAGGGACAGTGGCTCCTACGAGCAGTACTTC
>13|TRBJ2-5|TRBV5-1|once|TRBD2
CASSLGLQETQYF
TGCGCCAGCAGCCTGGGACTACAAGAGACCCAGTACTTC
>13|TRBJ1-2|TRBV7-9|NA|TRBD1
CASSLGQGHGYTF
TGTGCCAGCAGCCTAGGACAGGGACACGGCTACACCTTC
>16|TRBJ1-5|TRBV27|NA|TRBD1
CARGVQGAGKTQPQHF
TGTGCCCGGGGGGTACAGGGGGCTGGGAAAACCCAGCCCCAGCATTTT
>16|TRBJ2-1|TRBV29-1|once|TRBD1
CSVRMGQELLYNEQFF
TGCAGCGTTCGAATGGGACAGGAGCTCCTCTACAATGAGCAGTTCTTC
>15|TRBJ2-2|TRBV7-6|NA|NA
CASSFIGGNTGELFF
TGTGCCAGCAGCTTTATCGGGGGGAACACCGGGGAGCTGTTTTTT
>15|TRBJ1-2|TRBV7-9|NA|TRBD1
CASSLDDRVHQGYTF
TGTGCCAGCAGCCTTGATGACAGGGTTCATCAGGGCTACACCTTC
>11|TRBJ1-1|TRBV28|NA|NA
CASSTGREAFF
TGTGCCAGCAGTACCGGGAGAGAAGCTTTCTTT
>17|TRBJ2-6|TRBV30|once|TRBD1
CAWTARGGRSGANVLTF
TGTGCCTGGACAGCCCGAGGGGGCAGGTCAGGGGCCAACGTCCTGACTTTC
>14|TRBJ1-1|TRBV7-6|NA|NA
CASSKEGVHTEAFF
TGTGCCAGCAGCAAAGAAGGGGTCCACACTGAAGCTTTCTTT
>15|TRBJ2-2|TRBV29-1|NA|TRBD1
CSVRHGQVSTGELFF
TGCAGCGTTCGTCATGGACAGGTTTCCACCGGGGAGCTGTTTTTT
>15|TRBJ2-1|TRBV4-2|NA|TRBD2
CASSQVTAGYNEQFF
TGTGCCAGCAGCCAAGTTACAGCGGGGTACAATGAGCAGTTCTTC
>17|TRBJ1-6|TRBV7-9|NA|NA
CASSLALPGLNNSPLHF
TGTGCCAGCAGCTTAGCGTTACCGGGGTTGAATAATTCACCCCTCCACTTT
>13|TRBJ1-5|TRBV6-5|NA|NA
CASSYWLNQPQHF
TGTGCCAGCAGTTACTGGCTTAATCAGCCCCAGCATTTT
>14|TRBJ2-7|TRBV2|few|TRBD1
CASSRDRASYGQYF
TGTGCCAGCAGTAGGGACAGGGCCTCCTACGGGCAGTACTTC
>13|TRBJ1-4|TRBV9|few|NA
CASSVDPGEKLFF
TGTGCCAGCAGCGTAGATCCAGGGGAAAAACTGTTTTTT
>13|TRBJ1-3|TRBV10-1|NA|NA
CASSDHSGNTIYF
TGCGCCAGCAGTGATCACTCTGGAAACACCATATATTTT
>16|TRBJ1-2|TRBV7-2|NA|NA
CASSLNRAQSFYGYTF
TGTGCCAGCAGCCTGAACAGGGCTCAGAGCTTCTATGGCTACACCTTC
>17|TRBJ2-2|TRBV7-3|few|TRBD1
CASSATGTGGWGGELFF
TGTGCCAGCAGCGCTACCGGGACAGGGGGCTGGGGCGGGGAGCTGTTTTTT
>14|TRBJ1-2|TRBV4-2|once|NA
CASSQEAVDYGYTF
TGTGCCAGCAGCCAAGAGGCCGTCGACTATGGCTACACCTTC
>16|TRBJ1-5|TRBV28|NA|TRBD1
CASSIIDRGGRQPQHF
TGTGCCAGCAGTATAATCGACAGGGGGGGGCGTCAGCCCCAGCATTTT
>13|TRBJ1-1|TRBV28|NA|TRBD1
CASSARQGSEAFF
TGTGCCAGCAGTGCCCGACAGGGTTCTGAAGCTTTCTTT